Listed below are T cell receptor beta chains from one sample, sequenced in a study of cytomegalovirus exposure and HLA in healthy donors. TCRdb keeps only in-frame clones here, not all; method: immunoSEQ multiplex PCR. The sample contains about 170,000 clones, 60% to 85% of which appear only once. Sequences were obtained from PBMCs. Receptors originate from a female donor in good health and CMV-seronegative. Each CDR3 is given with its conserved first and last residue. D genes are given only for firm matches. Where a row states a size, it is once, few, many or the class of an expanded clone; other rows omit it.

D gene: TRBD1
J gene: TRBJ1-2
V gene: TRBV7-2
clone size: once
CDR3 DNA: TGTGCCAGCAGCCCCCAGGGGGCAGGGTTTGGCTACACCTTC
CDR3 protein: CASSPQGAGFGYTF

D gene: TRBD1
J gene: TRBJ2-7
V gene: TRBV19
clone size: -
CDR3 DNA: TGTGCCAGTAGCCCCGGGACAGGGTACTACTTC
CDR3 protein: CASSPGTGYYF

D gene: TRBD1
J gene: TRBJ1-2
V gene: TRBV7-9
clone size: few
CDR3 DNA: TGTGCCAGCAGCCCGGACAGGGGAAAAGGAGGCCGGACCTATGGCTACACCTTC
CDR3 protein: CASSPDRGKGGRTYGYTF

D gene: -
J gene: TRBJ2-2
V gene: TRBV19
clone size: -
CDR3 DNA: TGTGCCAGTAGTATCAGGGTGAACACCGGGGAGCTGTTTTTT
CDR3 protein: CASSIRVNTGELFF

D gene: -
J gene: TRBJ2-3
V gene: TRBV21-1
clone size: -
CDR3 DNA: TGTGCCAGCAGCTCGTGGACTAGCGGGAGTCGCGGTACGCAGTATTTT
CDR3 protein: CASSSWTSGSRGTQYF

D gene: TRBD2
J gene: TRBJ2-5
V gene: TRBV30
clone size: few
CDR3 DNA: TGTGCCTGGAGTCGCGGACTAGCGGGCGGGGAGACCCAGTACTTC
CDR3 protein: CAWSRGLAGGETQYF

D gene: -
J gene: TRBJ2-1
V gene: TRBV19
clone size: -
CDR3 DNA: TGTGCCAGTAGTTATAGCGGCCAATCCTACAATGAGCAGTTCTTC
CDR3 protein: CASSYSGQSYNEQFF

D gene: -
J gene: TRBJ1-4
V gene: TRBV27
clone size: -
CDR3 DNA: TGTGCCAGCAGTTCCATCTCAGGGGCAGATGAAAAACTGTTTTTT
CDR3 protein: CASSSISGADEKLFF

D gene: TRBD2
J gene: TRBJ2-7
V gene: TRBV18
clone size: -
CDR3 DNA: TGTGCCAGCTCACTAGCGGGGAGGCGGGAGCAGTACTTC
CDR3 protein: CASSLAGRREQYF

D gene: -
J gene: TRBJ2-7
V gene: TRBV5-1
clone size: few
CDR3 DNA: TGCGCCAGCAGCTTGGGTCAGGGTTCGAGCGAGCAGTACTTC
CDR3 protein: CASSLGQGSSEQYF

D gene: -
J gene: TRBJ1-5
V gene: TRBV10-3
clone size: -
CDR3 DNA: TGTGCCATCTGGGCAGGGCCTGATCAGCCCCAGCATTTT
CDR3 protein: CAIWAGPDQPQHF

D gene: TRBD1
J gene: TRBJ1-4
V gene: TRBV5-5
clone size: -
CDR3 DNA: TGTGCCAGCAGCCGGGACAGGGGAGGCTCTAATGAAAAACTGTTTTTT
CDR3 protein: CASSRDRGGSNEKLFF

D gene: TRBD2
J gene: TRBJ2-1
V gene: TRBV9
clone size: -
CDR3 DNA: TGTGCCAGCAGCCTAGCGGGAACAAGGATTGATGAGCAGTTCTTC
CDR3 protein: CASSLAGTRIDEQFF

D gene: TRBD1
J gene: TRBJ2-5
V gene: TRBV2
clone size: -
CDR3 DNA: TGTGCCAGCAGACCCGGGACAGGGGGCGTGGAGACCCAGTACTTC
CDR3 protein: CASRPGTGGVETQYF

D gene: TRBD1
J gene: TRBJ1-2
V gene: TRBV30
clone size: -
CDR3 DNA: TGTGCCTGGGGGACAGGAGGCAACTATGGCTACACCTTC
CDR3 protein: CAWGTGGNYGYTF

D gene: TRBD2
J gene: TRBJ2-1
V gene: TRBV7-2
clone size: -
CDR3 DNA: TGTGCCAGCAGCCTAACGACTAGCGGGAGCTACAATGAGCAGTTCTTC
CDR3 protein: CASSLTTSGSYNEQFF

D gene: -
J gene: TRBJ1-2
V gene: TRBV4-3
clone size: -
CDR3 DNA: TGCGCCAGCAGCCAAGATGGGGCCGGGTCTAACTATGGCTACACCTTC
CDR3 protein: CASSQDGAGSNYGYTF

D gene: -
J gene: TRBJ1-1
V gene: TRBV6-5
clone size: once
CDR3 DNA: TGTGCCAGCAGCCGACAGACCCAACACACTGAAGCTTTCTTT
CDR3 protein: CASSRQTQHTEAFF

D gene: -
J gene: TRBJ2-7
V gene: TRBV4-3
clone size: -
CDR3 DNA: TGCGCCAGCAGCCAAGATTTAGACTACGAGCAGTACTTC
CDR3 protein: CASSQDLDYEQYF

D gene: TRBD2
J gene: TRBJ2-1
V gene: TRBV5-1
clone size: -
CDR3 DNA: TGCGCCAGCAGCTTGGAGGCTAGCGGGCGTTACAATGAGCAGTTCTTC
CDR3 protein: CASSLEASGRYNEQFF

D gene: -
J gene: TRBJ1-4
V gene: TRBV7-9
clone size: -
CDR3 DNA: TGTGCCAGCACCCCAATACGCACTTGGGGGCGCGGGGAAAAACTGTTTTTT
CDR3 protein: CASTPIRTWGRGEKLFF

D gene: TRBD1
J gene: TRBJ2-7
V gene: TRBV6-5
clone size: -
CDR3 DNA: TGTGCCAGCAGTTCAAGGGACAGGGACCCCTACGAGCAGTACTTC
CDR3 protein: CASSSRDRDPYEQYF

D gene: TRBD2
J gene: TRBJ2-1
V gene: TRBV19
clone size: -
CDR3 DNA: TGTGCCAGTCAGGTTATAGCGGGGTCATACAATGAGCAGTTCTTC
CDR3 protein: CASQVIAGSYNEQFF

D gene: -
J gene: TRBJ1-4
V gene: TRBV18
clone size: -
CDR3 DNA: TGTGCCAGCTCACCACCTTCCGGACAGCAAAATGAAAAACTGTTTTTT
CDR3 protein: CASSPPSGQQNEKLFF

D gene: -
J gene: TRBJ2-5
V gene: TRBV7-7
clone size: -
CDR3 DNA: TGTGCCAGCAGCCCGCAGGGTGTGGGAGAGACCCAGTACTTC
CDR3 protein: CASSPQGVGETQYF

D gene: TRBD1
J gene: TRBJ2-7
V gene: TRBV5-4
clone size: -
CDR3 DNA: TGTGCCAGCAGTACCGGGACAGGGCTCTACGAGCAGTACTTC
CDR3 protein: CASSTGTGLYEQYF

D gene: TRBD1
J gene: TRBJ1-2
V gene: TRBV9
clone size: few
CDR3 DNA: TGTGCCAGCAGCGAAACCGGGACAGCCGGCCGGTATGGCTACACCTTC
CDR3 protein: CASSETGTAGRYGYTF

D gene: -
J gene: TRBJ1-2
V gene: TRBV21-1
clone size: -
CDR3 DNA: TGTGCCGCCGATGCTCCTGGGCTCTATGGCTACACCTTC
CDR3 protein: CAADAPGLYGYTF

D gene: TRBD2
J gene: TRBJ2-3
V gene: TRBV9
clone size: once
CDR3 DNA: TGTGCCAGCAGCGTTTCTGGACTAGCGGGAGGGCCAGATACGCAGTATTTT
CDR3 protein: CASSVSGLAGGPDTQYF

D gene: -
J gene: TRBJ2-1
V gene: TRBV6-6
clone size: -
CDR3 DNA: TGTGCCAGCAAGGGGGGGGCCTTTAACAATGAGCAGTTCTTC
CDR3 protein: CASKGGAFNNEQFF

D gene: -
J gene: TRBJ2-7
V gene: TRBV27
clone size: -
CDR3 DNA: TGTGCCAGCAGTTTATCGATGGGGAGGAGCGGCGAGCAGTACTTC
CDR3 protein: CASSLSMGRSGEQYF

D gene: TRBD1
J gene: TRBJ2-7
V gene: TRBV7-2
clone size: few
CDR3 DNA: TGTGCCAGCAGCCCAGGGGGACGCGTGAACGAGCAGTACTTC
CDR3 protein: CASSPGGRVNEQYF

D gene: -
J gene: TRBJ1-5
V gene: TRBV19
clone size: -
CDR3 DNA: TGTGCCAGTTGCCGGGGGGGGACAATTAGCAATCAGCCCCAGCATTTT
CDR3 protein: CASCRGGTISNQPQHF

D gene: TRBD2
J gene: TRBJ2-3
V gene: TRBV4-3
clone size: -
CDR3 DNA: TGCGCCAGCAGCCAAGGGTTTAGCGGGAGATCAGATACGCAGTATTTT
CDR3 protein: CASSQGFSGRSDTQYF

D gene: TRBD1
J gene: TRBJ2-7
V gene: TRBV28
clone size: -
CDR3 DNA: TGTGCCAGCTTGCCCGCGGGACAGGGGGGAAGTGAGCAGTACTTC
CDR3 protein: CASLPAGQGGSEQYF

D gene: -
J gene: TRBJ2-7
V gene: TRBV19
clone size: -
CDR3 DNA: TGTGCCAGTAGTGGAGTCGGGGGCTACGAGCAGTACTTC
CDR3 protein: CASSGVGGYEQYF

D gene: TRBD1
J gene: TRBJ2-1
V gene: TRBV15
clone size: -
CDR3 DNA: TGTGCCACCAGCGGGCCCAGGGACAGGGTAAACAATGAGCAGTTCTTC
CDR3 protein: CATSGPRDRVNNEQFF

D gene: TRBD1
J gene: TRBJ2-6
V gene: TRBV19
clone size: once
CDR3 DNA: TGTGCCAGTAGTATAGGACAGGGACGCTCTGGGGCCAACGTCCTGACTTTC
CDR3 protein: CASSIGQGRSGANVLTF

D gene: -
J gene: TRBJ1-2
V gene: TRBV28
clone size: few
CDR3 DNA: TGTGCCAGCAGACAACCTAACTATGGCTACACCTTC
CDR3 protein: CASRQPNYGYTF

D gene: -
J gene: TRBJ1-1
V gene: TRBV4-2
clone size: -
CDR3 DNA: TGTGCCAGCAGCCAAGATCTGGTGGGGGGGTACACTGAAGCTTTCTTT
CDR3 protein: CASSQDLVGGYTEAFF

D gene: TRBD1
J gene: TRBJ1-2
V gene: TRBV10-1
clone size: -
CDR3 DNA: TGCGCCAGCAGTGGGACAGGGGTCACCCTATGCTACACCTTC
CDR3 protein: CASSGTGVTLCYTF

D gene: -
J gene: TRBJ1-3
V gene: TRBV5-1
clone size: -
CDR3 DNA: TGCGCCAGCAGCGGACAGTTGTCCGGAAACACCATATATTTT
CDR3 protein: CASSGQLSGNTIYF

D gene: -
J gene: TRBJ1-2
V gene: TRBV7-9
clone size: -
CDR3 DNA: TGTGCCAGCAGCTTGGAGGGCCCCGCCTATGGCTACACCTTC
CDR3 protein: CASSLEGPAYGYTF

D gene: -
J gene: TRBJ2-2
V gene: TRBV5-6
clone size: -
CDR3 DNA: TGTGCCAGCAGCTTGTTTAGGGACTCGACCTTTCACACCGGGGAGCTGTTTTTT
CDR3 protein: CASSLFRDSTFHTGELFF

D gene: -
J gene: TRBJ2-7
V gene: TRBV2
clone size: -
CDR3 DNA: TGTGCCAGCAGGCCTGACAGATACGAGCAGTACTTC
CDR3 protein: CASRPDRYEQYF

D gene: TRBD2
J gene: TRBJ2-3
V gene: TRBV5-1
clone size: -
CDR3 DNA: TGCGCCAGCAGCTTAGCGGGGCGGAGCACAGATACGCAGTATTTT
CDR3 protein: CASSLAGRSTDTQYF

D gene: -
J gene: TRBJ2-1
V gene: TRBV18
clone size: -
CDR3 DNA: TGTGCCAGCTCATCCACAGGGGTGGAGGGGCAGTTCTTC
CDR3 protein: CASSSTGVEGQFF

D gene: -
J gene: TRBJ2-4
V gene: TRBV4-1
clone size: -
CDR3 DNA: TGCGCCAGCAGCCAAGAGCCCGGCAGGGGAGGGACTCAGTACTTC
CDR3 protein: CASSQEPGRGGTQYF

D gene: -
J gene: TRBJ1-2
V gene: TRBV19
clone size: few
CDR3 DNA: TGTGCCAGTAAAACGGAGAGCAGGGGAGACTATGGCTACACCTTC
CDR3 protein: CASKTESRGDYGYTF

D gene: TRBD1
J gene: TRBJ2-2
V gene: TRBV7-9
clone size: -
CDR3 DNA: TGTGCCAGCAGTTTACCGGGACAGGGCGTTTCCGGGGAGCTGTTTTTT
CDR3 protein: CASSLPGQGVSGELFF

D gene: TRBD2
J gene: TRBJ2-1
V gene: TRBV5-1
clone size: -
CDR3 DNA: TGCGCCAGCAGGCGGGCGGGGGGTTCCTACAATGAGCAGTTCTTC
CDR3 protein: CASRRAGGSYNEQFF

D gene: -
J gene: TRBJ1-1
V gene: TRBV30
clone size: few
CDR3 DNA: TGTGCCTGGAGTGCAGGGATGAACACTGAAGCTTTCTTT
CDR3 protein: CAWSAGMNTEAFF

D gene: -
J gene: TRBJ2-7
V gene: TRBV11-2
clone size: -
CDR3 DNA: TGTGCCAGCAGCTTAGAATCGCGGGGCTTCTACGAGCAGTACTTC
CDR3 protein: CASSLESRGFYEQYF

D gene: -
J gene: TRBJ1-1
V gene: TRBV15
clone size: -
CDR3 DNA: TGTGCCACCAGCAGAGAGACGAGGGGGACTGAAGCTTTCTTT
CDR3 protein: CATSRETRGTEAFF

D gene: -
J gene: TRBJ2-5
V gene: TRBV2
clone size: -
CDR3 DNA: TGTGCCAGCAGGAGGGGCAGGGGACAAACCCAGTACTTC
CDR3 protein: CASRRGRGQTQYF